This TCR beta chain was documented in a study of blood T cell repertoires in COVID-19. About the study: Sites in the United States, Italy and Spain provided acute and convalescent COVID-19 samples.

The germline V gene has CDR1 SGHAT and CDR2 FQNNGV. V dropped 5 bases and J dropped 2 bases, with 18 bases sitting between them. This CDR3 has 16 amino acids. This clone appeared a single time. In the original analysis: Cell counts per sample came from amplifying reference gene primers. The method was immunoSEQ multiplex PCR; TCRdb's version includes in-frame clones alone and lacks a portion of them. V and J calls and clone size are as listed in that table; D and trimming were resolved from the DNA. This table has more than 200,000 clones, around 89% appearing once. V usage is TRBV11-2 and J usage is TRBJ1-2, with D perhaps TRBD1 (5 bases). This clonotype was sampled from a woman aged 25-40 years with COVID-19, enrolled during active disease. The sequenced sample consisted of peripheral blood. CDR3 sequence (DNA): TGTGCCAGCAGCCTCAGAACAGGTTTAGAAAACTATGGCTACACCTTC. This gives the protein CASSLRTGLENYGYTF.